Below, 20 T cell receptor beta chains from the same sample are listed, as sequenced in a study of beta chain features in type 1 diabetes. The sequenced template was cDNA made from the entire isolated RNA. The protocol was immunoSEQ multiplex PCR, while the TCRdb copy is restricted to in-frame clones and leaves out a portion. The sample includes around 340,000 clones, about 19% of them seen just once. Sequencing input: naive CD4+ T cells from blood. The receptors were sampled from a woman between 18 and 29 years old in good health.

The chain couples TRBV11-2 to TRBJ2-1; 7 bases are a match to TRBD1. Germline lookup yields CDR1 SGHAT and CDR2 FQNNGV. Trimming cost V 4 bases and J 3 bases; bases outside gene matches: 6. This CDR3 contains 15 residues. CDR3 in amino acids: CASSYNRGIYNEQFF. CDR3 nucleotides: TGTGCCAGCAGCTACAACAGGGGAATCTACAATGAGCAGTTCTTC.

For the CDR3, the DNA is TGTGCCAGCAGTCCTATGGAGACAGCCAGCTATGGCTACACCTTC. Translated, it gives CASSPMETASYGYTF. The chain links TRBV25-1 to TRBJ1-2, with TRBD1 as a possible D gene (5 bases). Deletions cut 5 bases from V and 4 bases from J, with 17 bases between. CDR1 and CDR2 from the germline V gene are MGHDK and SYGVNS. The CDR3 runs 15 residues.

The gene calls are TRBV5-6 and TRBJ1-4; D possibly corresponds to TRBD1 (5 bases). The V end was cut by 3 bases, the J end by 7 bases, with 22 bases between. The CDR3 runs 17 residues. Germline V CDR1 and CDR2: SGHDT, YYEEEE. Written as DNA, the CDR3 is TGTGCCAGCAGCTCTTCGATCGACAGTCGCACTCGTGAAAAACTGTTTTTT. This sequence encodes CASSSSIDSRTREKLFF.

This clone was picked up a small number of times. This chain uses TRBV30 with TRBJ2-5, with TRBD2 matching 11 bases. The germline gives CDR1 GTSNPN, CDR2 SVGIG (reference sequence). The CDR3 has 15 residues. The V gene end was trimmed by 8 bases and the J gene end by 0 bases; junction bases not matched to a gene: 8. CDR3 sequence (DNA): TGTGCCGGCGATCCGGGACTAGCGGACCAAGAGACCCAGTACTTC. Translation gives CAGDPGLADQETQYF.

The chain joins TRBV5-1 to TRBJ2-3; 8 bases align to TRBD2. V lost 0 bases and J lost 4; bases outside the gene matches: 4. This CDR3 has 15 residues. Germline V gene sequence: CDR1 SGHRS, CDR2 YFSETQ. CDR3 sequence: CASSLDPGLADTQYF. In DNA, the CDR3 is TGCGCCAGCAGCTTGGACCCGGGACTAGCAGATACGCAGTATTTT.

This clone was recorded a few times. The CDR3 region is CASSPPMWAQQYF. The DNA of the CDR3 is TGTGCCAGCAGCCCCCCTATGTGGGCACAGCAGTACTTC. The gene calls are TRBV7-2 and TRBJ2-7; no definite D call. This CDR3 has 13 residues. The germline V and J ends were trimmed by 5 bases and 8 bases, with 16 bases remaining between them. Germline-derived CDR1 and CDR2 are SGHTA and FQGNSA. Supplemented by reference TRBV7-2 and TRBJ2-7, the full variable domain reads GAGVSQSPSNKVTEKGKDVELRCDPISGHTALYWYRQSLGQGLEFLIYFQGNSAPDKSGLPSDRFSAERTGGSVSTLTIQRTQQEDSAVYLCASSPPMWAQQYFGPGTRLTVT.

The genes are TRBV4-1 and TRBJ2-6; D call uncertain. The germline CDR1 and CDR2 sequences are MGHRA and YSYEKL. The CDR3 length is 15 residues. Trimming removed 4 bases at V and 0 bases at J, with 7 bases between. CDR3 in DNA: TGCGCCAGCAGCCTGTTTCACTCTGGGGCCAACGTCCTGACTTTC. This translates into CASSLFHSGANVLTF.

The chain links TRBV5-1 to TRBJ1-6, with no clear D. CDR1 and CDR2 from the germline V gene are SGHRS and YFSETQ. V lost 4 bases and J 6 bases, leaving 8 bases between the germline ends. The CDR3 consists of 13 residues. CDR3 DNA: TGCGCCAGCAGCCCCCACGGTAATTCACCCCTCCACTTT. Translation: CASSPHGNSPLHF. Combining the CDR3 with reference TRBV5-1 and TRBJ1-6 gives the whole variable domain KAGVTQTPRYLIKTRGQQVTLSCSPISGHRSVSWYQQTPGQGLQFLFEYFSETQRNKGNFPGRFSGRQFSNSRSEMNVSTLELGDSALYLCASSPHGNSPLHFGNGTRLTVT.

This sequence joins TRBV14 and TRBJ1-2; 7 bases agree with TRBD1. Germline V gene lookup returns CDR1 SGHDN and CDR2 FVKESK. The length of the CDR3 is 15 residues. Unmatched junction bases numbered 12, after V lost 2 bases and J lost 9 bases. The chain's CDR3 is CASSQRQGRLRSYTF. CDR3 DNA sequence: TGTGCCAGCAGCCAAAGACAGGGACGTCTTCGGAGCTACACCTTC.

This clone was counted between two and nine times. Distinct nucleotide sequences in the sample also encode this CDR3. The chain has TRBV29-1 and TRBJ1-5, with 7 bases identical to TRBD1. This CDR3 region has 12 residues. Germline-derived CDR1 and CDR2 are SQVTM and ANQGSEA. V shed 5 bases and J 7 bases; nucleotides not matched to a gene: 5. The CDR3 loop is CSVRQGNQPQHF. In DNA, the CDR3 is TGCAGCGTTAGACAGGGAAACCAGCCCCAGCATTTT.

This clone has only a few counts. This rearrangement joins TRBV7-3 to TRBJ1-1; 7 nucleotides match TRBD1. Germline V gene lookup returns CDR1 SGHTA and CDR2 FQGTGA. The V segment lost 2 bases and the J segment 4 bases; nucleotides outside the gene matches: 7. The CDR3 loop spans 15 amino acids. CDR3 in amino acids: CASSLRMTGPTEAFF. Written as DNA, the CDR3 is TGTGCCAGCAGCTTACGAATGACAGGGCCCACTGAAGCTTTCTTT.

The rearrangement links TRBV4-1 to TRBJ2-1; 11 bases map to TRBD2. V lost 1 base, J lost 8 bases, and 13 bases stayed unmatched. The CDR3 has 18 residues. CDR1 MGHRA and CDR2 YSYEKL come from the germline V gene. CDR3 sequence: CASSQARVQVAGGDEQFF. For the CDR3, the DNA is TGCGCCAGCAGCCAAGCAAGGGTTCAGGTAGCGGGAGGGGATGAGCAGTTCTTC.

The chain employs TRBV5-4 and TRBJ2-1, with 12 bases lining up with TRBD1. The CDR3 extends over 17 amino acids. Trimming took 4 bases from V and 8 from J; bases not matched to a gene: 13. CDR1 is SGHNT, CDR2 YYREEE, per germline (reference sequence). The CDR3: CASSLPAGQGAVDEQFF. In nucleotides, the CDR3 is TGTGCCAGCAGCCTCCCGGCGGGACAGGGGGCGGTGGATGAGCAGTTCTTC. Supplemented by reference TRBV5-4 and TRBJ2-1, the full variable domain reads ETGVTQSPTHLIKTRGQQVTLRCSSQSGHNTVSWYQQALGQGPQFIFQYYREEENGRGNFPPRFSGLQFPNYSSELNVNALELDDSALYLCASSLPAGQGAVDEQFFGPGTRLTVL.

The rearrangement joins TRBV2 to TRBJ2-3; D is unresolved. V was trimmed by 3 bases and J by 0 bases, leaving 4 bases between them. The CDR3 sequence is 13 residues long. CDR1 and CDR2 (germline): SNHLY, FYNNEI. In DNA, the CDR3 is TGTGCCAGCAGTGACAGTAGCACAGATACGCAGTATTTT. The encoded protein is CASSDSSTDTQYF.

This clone has just a few counts. The DNA of the CDR3 is TGTGCCAGCAGTGATGGACGGAGGCATGGCTACACCTTC. This encodes CASSDGRRHGYTF. The chain combines TRBV6-1 with TRBJ1-2, with D unclear. This CDR3 has 13 amino acids. The germline CDR1 and CDR2 sequences are MNHNS and SASEGT. Trimming removed 3 bases from V and 6 bases from J, with 11 bases in between.

This clone was picked up a small number of times. The V gene is TRBV9, the J gene TRBJ1-2, with D perhaps TRBD1 (5 bases). Germline CDR1 reads SGDLS; CDR2 reads YYNGEE. There are 13 residues in the CDR3. V shed 2 bases and J shed 7 bases, with 12 bases lying between them. The CDR3 spells CASSVGGRFGYTF. CDR3 sequence (DNA): TGTGCCAGCAGCGTTGGGGGGAGGTTTGGCTACACCTTC.

This chain joins TRBV15 and TRBJ2-5, with D possibly being TRBD1 (6 bases). The CDR3 has 16 residues. Trimming removed 5 bases from V and 1 base from J, with 17 bases in between. CDR1 and CDR2 (germline): LNHNV, YYDKDF (reference sequence). In DNA form, the CDR3 reads TGTGCCACCAGCCCCCATCGGGCCAGGGGCCAAGAGACCCAGTACTTC. Its protein is CATSPHRARGQETQYF.

The rearrangement uses TRBV4-2 and TRBJ2-5; 11 bases are shared with TRBD2. V shed 1 base, J shed 0 bases, and the junction held 16 bases outside the gene matches. CDR1 and CDR2 (germline): LGHNA, YNFKEQ. This CDR3 region has 21 residues. The CDR3 reads CASSQVWGLAGGGTNQETQYF. CDR3 nucleotides: TGTGCCAGCAGCCAAGTTTGGGGGCTAGCGGGGGGCGGAACGAACCAAGAGACCCAGTACTTC.

The V gene is TRBV9, the J gene TRBJ2-1; TRBD2 might be the D (6 bases). Germline V gene sequence: CDR1 SGDLS, CDR2 YYNGEE. Deletions cut 4 bases from V and 11 bases from J, with 13 bases between. CDR3 length: 12 residues. CDR3 region: CASSSSGTQQFF. CDR3 DNA: TGTGCCAGCAGCTCCTCCGGGACTCAGCAGTTCTTC.

The chain uses TRBV4-1 and TRBJ2-1, with 7 positions matching TRBD2. Per germline, CDR1 MGHRA and CDR2 YSYEKL. J was trimmed by 4 bases and V by 0 bases; bases with no gene match: 6. The CDR3 is made up of 16 amino acids. CDR3 DNA: TGCGCCAGCAGCCAAGAGGAGGCTAGCGGATACAATGAGCAGTTCTTC. This codes for CASSQEEASGYNEQFF.